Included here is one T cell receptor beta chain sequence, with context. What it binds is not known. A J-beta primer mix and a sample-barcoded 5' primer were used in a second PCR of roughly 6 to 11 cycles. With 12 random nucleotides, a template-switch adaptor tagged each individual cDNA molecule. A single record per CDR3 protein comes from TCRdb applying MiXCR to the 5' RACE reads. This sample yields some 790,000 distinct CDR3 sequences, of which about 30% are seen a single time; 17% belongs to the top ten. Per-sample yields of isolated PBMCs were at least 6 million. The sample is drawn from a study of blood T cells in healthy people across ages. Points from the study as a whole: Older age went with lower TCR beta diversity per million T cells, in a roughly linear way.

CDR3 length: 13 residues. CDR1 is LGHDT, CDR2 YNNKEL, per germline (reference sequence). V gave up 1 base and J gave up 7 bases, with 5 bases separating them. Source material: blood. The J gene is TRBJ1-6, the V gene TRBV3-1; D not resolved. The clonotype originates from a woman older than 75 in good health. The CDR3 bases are TGTGCCAGCAGCCAAGCGGACAATTCACCCCTCCACTTT. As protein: CASSQADNSPLHF. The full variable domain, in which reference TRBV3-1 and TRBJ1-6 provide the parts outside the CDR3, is DTAVSQTPKYLVTQMGNDKSIKCEQNLGHDTMYWYKQDSKKFLKIMFSYNNKELIINETVPNRFSPKSPDKAHLNLHINSLELGDSAVYFCASSQADNSPLHFGNGTRLTVT.